The 30 T cell receptor beta chains reported below all come from one sample, sequenced in a study of molecular identifiers for immune sequencing clone quantification. TCRdb used MiXCR to reprocess the PCR reads, holding one entry per CDR3 protein. This sample carries 60,000 to 70,000 distinct CDR3 sequences, over 15% of them seen once, and the ten largest clones take about 1.5%. Material for sequencing was naive CD8+ T cells from blood, with Jurkat cell RNA spiked in. The sample's subset: FACS-sorted CD8+CD4-CCR7+CD45RA+ naive T cells. The receptors were sampled from a human donor in good health. Some libraries in this study had Jurkat cell RNA spiked in.

The chain uses TRBV12-3 or TRBV12-4 and TRBJ2-2; weak D call: TRBD2 (6 bases). The CDR3 is made up of 15 amino acids. Trimming took off 2 bases at V and 8 bases at J, with 15 bases between the two ends. CDR3 loop: CASSLILGTGGELFF. In nucleotides, the CDR3 is TGTGCCAGCAGTTTAATTCTTGGGACTGGGGGGGAGCTGTTTTTT.

The rearrangement uses TRBV12-3 or TRBV12-4 and TRBJ2-5, with D uncertain. The CDR3 spans 17 residues. V gave up 3 bases and J gave up 2 bases, with 19 bases separating them. Here the CDR3 reads CASSLMARSFSQETQYF. CDR3 DNA sequence: TGTGCCAGCAGTTTGATGGCCAGGTCCTTTTCACAAGAGACCCAGTACTTC.

Only a few counts were recorded for this clonotype. The CDR3 bases are TGTGCCAGCTCTAGAGGCACGAACACCGGGGAGCTGTTTTTT. It yields the protein CASSRGTNTGELFF. The V gene is TRBV27, the J gene TRBJ2-2; D remains unclear. This CDR3 comprises 14 residues. Germline-derived CDR1 and CDR2 are MNHEY and SMNVEV (reference sequence). V was shortened by 8 bases and J by 0 bases, with 10 bases between the two germline ends.

This clonotype has ten or more counts. This chain uses TRBV30 with TRBJ2-1; D unresolved. In germline, CDR1 is GTSNPN, CDR2 SVGIG (reference sequence). The CDR3 runs to 11 residues. V dropped 0 bases and J dropped 6 bases, with 3 bases sitting between them. As DNA, the CDR3 is TGTGCCTGGAGTGTAACCAATGAGCAGTTCTTC. It codes for CAWSVTNEQFF.

Points on this clonotype: A much more abundant neighbour one base away suggests this may be a read error. This chain joins TRBV14 and TRBJ2-1; the D is unclear. Germline assignment: CDR1 SGHDN and CDR2 FVKESK. The CDR3 totals 15 residues. The CDR3 nucleotides read TGTGCCAGCAGCCCCTACGAGACGCTGTTCAATGAGCAGCTCTTC. As protein: CASSPYETLFNEQLF.

This clonotype was found a few times. The V call is TRBV29-1, the J call TRBJ1-3; unclear D gene. V lost 4 bases to trimming and J lost 10 bases, with 14 bases between them. The CDR3 consists of 12 residues. Per the germline V gene, CDR1 is SQVTM and CDR2 is ANQGSEA. CDR3 bases: TGCAGCGTTGCTTCCTCCGGCGGGACCATATATTTT. Amino acid sequence: CSVASSGGTIYF. The whole variable domain, filled in from reference TRBV29-1 and TRBJ1-3, reads SAVISQKPSRDICQRGTSLTIQCQVDSQVTMMFWYRQQPGQSLTLIATANQGSEATYESGFVIDKFPISRPNLTFSTLTVSNMSPEDSSIYLCSVASSGGTIYFGEGSWLTVV.

The table lists this clonotype with a few counts. CDR3 sequence: CASSLYRGGGTEAFF. The CDR3 DNA reads as TGTGCCAGCAGTTTATACAGGGGCGGGGGGACTGAAGCTTTCTTT. This chain joins TRBV28 and TRBJ1-1; 7 positions agree with TRBD1. Trimming removed 1 base from V and 5 bases from J; junction bases left unmatched: 7. The CDR3 is 15 residues long. Per the germline V gene, CDR1 is MDHEN and CDR2 is SYDVKM.

This clonotype was seen many times. The chain couples TRBV11-2 to TRBJ2-5; no firm D call. This CDR3 contains 17 residues. Germline CDR1 is SGHAT and CDR2 is FQNNGV. The V and J ends lost 2 bases and 1 base respectively, with 17 bases between them. The DNA of the CDR3 is TGTGCCAGCAGCTTAATCCCCGATATTATAAGCCAAGAGACCCAGTACTTC. Encoded protein: CASSLIPDIISQETQYF. Using reference TRBV11-2 and TRBJ2-5 for the parts outside the CDR3, the full variable domain is EAGVAQSPRYKIIEKRQSVAFWCNPISGHATLYWYQQILGQGPKLLIQFQNNGVVDDSQLPKDRFSAERLKGVDSTLKIQPAKLEDSAVYLCASSLIPDIISQETQYFGPGTRLLVL.

This clonotype was recorded many times. The J gene is TRBJ1-2, the V gene TRBV2; D may be TRBD1 (6 bases). Germline CDR1 reads SNHLY; CDR2 reads FYNNEI. The CDR3 totals 13 residues. V was shortened by 8 bases and J by 3 bases, with 13 bases between the two germline ends. CDR3 coding DNA: TGTGCCAGCCGCGGGACAACCCACTATGGCTACACCTTC. It specifies CASRGTTHYGYTF.

This clonotype was counted once. Given a much more abundant clone one base away, this may be a read error. CDR3 protein: CSARDLHGNSNQPQRF. In DNA form, the CDR3 reads TGCAGTGCTAGAGATCTCCACGGGAATAGCAATCAGCCCCAGCGTTTT. The chain combines TRBV20-1 with TRBJ1-5; unclear D gene. The CDR3 consists of 16 residues. Germline V gives CDR1 DFQATT, CDR2 SNEGSKA (reference sequence).

This clonotype was counted many times. The CDR3 loop reads CASSYGREQYF. The CDR3 DNA reads TGTGCCAGCAGTTATGGCCGGGAGCAGTACTTC. This rearrangement joins TRBV12-3 or TRBV12-4 to TRBJ2-7, with D hard to call. The CDR3 is 11 amino acids. V shed 4 bases and J shed 7 bases, with 8 bases lying between them.

This clonotype was seen many times. The chain carries TRBV20-1 and TRBJ2-5; TRBD2 matches at 7 bases. This CDR3 is built from 18 residues. Germline loops: CDR1 DFQATT, CDR2 SNEGSKA (reference sequence). V shed 0 bases, J shed 5 bases, and the junction held 18 bases outside the gene matches. CDR3 residues: CSARDSLRENFRQETQYF. The CDR3 nucleotides read TGCAGTGCTAGAGATTCCCTGCGGGAGAATTTCCGCCAGGAGACCCAGTACTTC.

This clonotype was recorded a few times. A single base separates this from a much larger clone, so it may be a read error. The chain uses TRBV7-2 and TRBJ2-7; D call uncertain. The CDR3 is 11 amino acids. CDR1 is SGHTA and CDR2 is FQGNSA in the germline V gene. CDR3: CAGSFGYEQYF. CDR3 bases: TGTGCCGGCAGCTTTGGGTACGAGCAGTACTTC.

This clonotype has at least ten counts. J is TRBJ2-7 and V is TRBV6-5, with 10 bases aligning to TRBD2. Germline V CDR1 and CDR2: MNHEY, SVGAGI. The CDR3 totals 16 residues. The J segment lost 2 bases and the V segment lost 2 bases, leaving 6 bases of the junction unmatched. The CDR3 nucleotides read TGTGCCAGCAGTTACGGGGCTAGCGGGGGTACCTACGAGCAGTACTTC. This sequence encodes CASSYGASGGTYEQYF.

With regard to this clonotype: Given a much more abundant clone one base away, this may be a read error. This sequence joins TRBV29-1 and TRBJ2-1; the D gene is possibly TRBD1 (6 bases). The CDR3 sequence is 14 residues long. CDR1 is SQVTM and CDR2 is ANQGSEA in the germline V gene. The CDR3 loop reads CSVIQGYPTNEQLF. The CDR3 DNA follows: TGCAGCGTCATACAGGGTTACCCTACAAATGAGCAGCTCTTC.

This clonotype was observed many times. This chain's CDR3 is CASSQDPRTGWNTGELFF. The CDR3 bases are TGTGCCAGCAGCCAAGATCCCAGGACAGGGTGGAACACCGGGGAGCTGTTTTTT. The J gene is TRBJ2-2, the V gene TRBV14, with TRBD1 matching over 8 bases. V lost 0 bases, J lost 1 base, and 7 bases stayed unmatched. Germline V gene sequence: CDR1 SGHDN, CDR2 FVKESK. The CDR3 extends over 18 amino acids.

This clonotype occurred many times. The gene calls are TRBV7-6 and TRBJ2-1; D is possibly TRBD1 or TRBD2 (5 bases each). Germline V lookup: CDR1 SGHVS, CDR2 FNYEAQ. V gave up 5 bases and J gave up 9 bases, with 11 bases separating them. This CDR3 region has 12 residues. The CDR3 here is CASSPSGTEQFF. DNA of the CDR3: TGTGCCAGCAGCCCCTCAGGGACTGAGCAGTTCTTC.

With respect to this clonotype: A much larger clonotype is one base distant, so this may be a read error. J is TRBJ2-1 and V is TRBV18; 8 nucleotides agree with TRBD1. Looked up from germline, CDR1 is KGHSH and CDR2 is LQKENI. The CDR3 is 14 amino acids. The CDR3 here is CASSQGTGGNEQSF. Written as DNA, the CDR3 is TGTGCCAGCTCCCAAGGGACAGGCGGCAATGAGCAGTCCTTC.

This clonotype was seen ten or more times. The chain joins TRBV7-8 to TRBJ2-1; D might be TRBD1 or TRBD2, each matching 5 bases. The ends were cut back, 0 bases at V and 4 bases at J, with 16 bases in the middle. Germline CDR1 reads SGHVS; CDR2 reads FQNEAQ. The CDR3 runs to 17 residues. The CDR3 coding sequence is TGTGCCAGCAGCTTAGCTTCCCCGGGGCCCCTTTACAATGAGCAGTTCTTC. Protein: CASSLASPGPLYNEQFF.

This clonotype has ten or more counts. J is TRBJ2-1 and V is TRBV12-3 or TRBV12-4; the match to TRBD2 covers 9 bases. This CDR3 has 14 amino acids. V dropped 3 bases and J dropped 7; count of bases not matched to a gene: 4. The CDR3 protein is CASSFGGRGNEQFF. The CDR3 nucleotides are TGTGCCAGCAGTTTTGGCGGGAGGGGAAATGAGCAGTTCTTC.

This clonotype has ten or more counts. The chain uses TRBV4-1 and TRBJ2-1, with 7 bases identical to TRBD1. Trimming took 0 bases from V and 7 from J; bases not matched to a gene: 12. The germline V gene encodes CDR1 MGHRA and CDR2 YSYEKL. This CDR3 has 17 residues. CDR3: CASSQDRGQSSRNEQFF. The CDR3 bases are TGCGCCAGCAGCCAAGATCGGGGACAGAGCAGCCGAAATGAGCAGTTCTTC.

Many counts were recorded for this clonotype. The chain is built from TRBV24-1 and TRBJ1-5, with 11 positions matching TRBD1. Germline CDR1 KGHDR, CDR2 SFDVKD. CDR3 length equals 14 residues. J lost 7 bases, V lost 3 bases, and 1 base had no gene match. CDR3 in DNA: TGTGCCACCAGTGATGGGACAGGGGGGCAGCCCCAGCATTTT. The encoded protein is CATSDGTGGQPQHF.

This clonotype was seen at least ten times. This chain connects TRBV15 to TRBJ1-5; D is unclear. V was cut by 0 bases and J by 5 bases, with 20 bases left in between. The CDR3 extends over 18 amino acids. CDR1 is LNHNV, CDR2 YYDKDF, per germline (reference sequence). The CDR3 region has the DNA TGTGCCACCAGCAGAGATCTGCCGGGAGTGAGTGCGTATCAGCCCCAGCATTTT. Translating it yields CATSRDLPGVSAYQPQHF.

This clonotype was observed at least ten times. V usage is TRBV27 and J usage is TRBJ2-7; either TRBD1 or TRBD2 may fit D (5 bases each). This CDR3 region has 13 residues. Germline V lookup: CDR1 MNHEY, CDR2 SMNVEV (reference sequence). V was pared by 2 bases and J by 4 bases, with 9 bases between. This chain's CDR3 is CASSLTWGYEQYF. In DNA, the CDR3 is TGTGCCAGCAGTTTAACGTGGGGGTACGAGCAGTACTTC.

V gene TRBV13 combines with J gene TRBJ2-1; 10 bases agree with TRBD1. Per germline, CDR1 PRHDT and CDR2 FYEKMQ (reference sequence). The CDR3 covers 14 residues. The trim removed 4 bases at V and 8 bases at J, leaving 5 bases unmatched. CDR3 in DNA: TGTGCCAGCAGCTCAACCGGGACAGGGGATGAGCAGTTCTTC. It translates to CASSSTGTGDEQFF. Drawing the rest from reference TRBV13 and TRBJ2-1, the complete variable domain is AAGVIQSPRHLIKEKRETATLKCYPIPRHDTVYWYQQGPGQDPQFLISFYEKMQSDKGSIPDRFSAQQFSDYHSELNMSSLELGDSALYFCASSSTGTGDEQFFGPGTRLTVL.

This clonotype was counted many times. J is TRBJ2-7 and V is TRBV2; 7 bases are shared with TRBD2. V shed 4 bases, J shed 6 bases, and the junction held 9 bases outside the gene matches. The CDR3 is made up of 14 amino acids. Germline CDR1 is SNHLY and CDR2 is FYNNEI. The CDR3 coding sequence is TGTGCCAGCAGTGCCGGGACTACCGATGGCGAGCAGTACTTC. This gives the protein CASSAGTTDGEQYF.

The table lists this clonotype with many counts. The V and J genes are TRBV6-2 or TRBV6-3 and TRBJ1-1, with D possibly being TRBD1 (5 bases). Germline CDR1 MNHEY, CDR2 SVGEGT. The CDR3 extends over 11 amino acids. Trimming pared 4 bases from V and 6 bases from J, leaving 6 bases between. CDR3 nucleotides: TGTGCCAGCAGTTGGGGCGCTGAAGCTTTCTTT. Amino acids: CASSWGAEAFF.

Ten or more counts support this clonotype. This chain connects TRBV9 to TRBJ2-3; TRBD2 matches at 11 bases. Germline CDR1 is SGDLS and CDR2 is YYNGEE. V shed 4 bases, J shed 2 bases, and the junction held 6 bases outside the gene matches. This CDR3 has 16 residues. CDR3 in amino acids: CASSPRLAGSTDTQYF. The CDR3 DNA reads as TGTGCCAGCAGCCCCCGACTAGCGGGGTCCACAGATACGCAGTATTTT.

This clonotype was observed many times. V and J are TRBV24-1 and TRBJ2-2; 12 nucleotides align to TRBD2. Trimming at V came to 4 bases and at J to 5 bases, leaving 7 bases not matched to a gene. The CDR3 runs to 17 residues. Looked up from germline, CDR1 is KGHDR and CDR2 is SFDVKD. The CDR3 loop reads CATSDRTSGTGTGELFF. CDR3 nucleotide sequence: TGTGCCACCAGTGACCGGACTAGCGGGACGGGTACCGGGGAGCTGTTTTTT.

This clonotype was observed a handful of times. This may come from a read error, since a much larger clone is one base off. The chain recombines TRBV6-6 with TRBJ2-3; no definite D call. Germline CDR1 MNHNY, CDR2 SVGAGI (reference sequence). The germline V and J ends were trimmed by 6 bases and 1 base, with 20 bases remaining between them. The CDR3 is made up of 17 amino acids. The CDR3 loop reads CASRFLVGPAGTDTQYF. The CDR3 DNA is TGTGCCAGCAGATTTCTTGTCGGCCCGGCGGGCACAGATACGCAGTATTTT.